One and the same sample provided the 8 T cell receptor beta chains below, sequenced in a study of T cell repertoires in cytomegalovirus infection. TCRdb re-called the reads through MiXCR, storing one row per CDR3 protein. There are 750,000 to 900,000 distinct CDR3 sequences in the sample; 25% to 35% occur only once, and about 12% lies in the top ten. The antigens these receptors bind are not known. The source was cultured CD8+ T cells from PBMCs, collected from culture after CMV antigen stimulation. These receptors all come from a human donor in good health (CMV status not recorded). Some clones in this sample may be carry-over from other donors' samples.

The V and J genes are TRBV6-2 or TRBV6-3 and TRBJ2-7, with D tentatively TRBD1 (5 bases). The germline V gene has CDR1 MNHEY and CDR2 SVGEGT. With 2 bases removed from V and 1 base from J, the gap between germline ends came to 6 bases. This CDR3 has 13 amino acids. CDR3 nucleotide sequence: TGTGCCAGCAGTTACGGACATTCCTACGAGCAGTACGTC. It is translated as CASSYGHSYEQYV.

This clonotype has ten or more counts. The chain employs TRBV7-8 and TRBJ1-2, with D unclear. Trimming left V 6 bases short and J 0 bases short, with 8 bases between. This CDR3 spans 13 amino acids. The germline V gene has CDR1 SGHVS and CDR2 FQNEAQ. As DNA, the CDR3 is TGTGCCAGCAGGTCGGATTCTAACTATGGCTACACCTTC. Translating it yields CASRSDSNYGYTF.

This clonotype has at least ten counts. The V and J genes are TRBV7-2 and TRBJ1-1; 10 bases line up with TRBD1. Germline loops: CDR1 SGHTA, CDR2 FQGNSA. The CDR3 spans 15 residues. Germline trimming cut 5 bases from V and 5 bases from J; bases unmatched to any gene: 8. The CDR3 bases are TGTGCCAGCAGCCCAGGACAGGGGGTTTATACTGAAGCTTTCTTT. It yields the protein CASSPGQGVYTEAFF.

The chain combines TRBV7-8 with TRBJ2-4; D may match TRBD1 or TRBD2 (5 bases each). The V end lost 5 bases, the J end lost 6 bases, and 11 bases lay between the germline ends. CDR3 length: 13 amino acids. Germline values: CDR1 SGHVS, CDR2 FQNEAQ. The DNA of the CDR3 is TGTGCCAGCAGCCTCAGAGGGACAAACATTCAGTACTTC. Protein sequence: CASSLRGTNIQYF.

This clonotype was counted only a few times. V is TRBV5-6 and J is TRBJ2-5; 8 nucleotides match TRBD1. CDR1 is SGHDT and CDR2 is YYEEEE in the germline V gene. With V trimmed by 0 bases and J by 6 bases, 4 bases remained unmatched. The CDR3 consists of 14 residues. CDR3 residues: CASSLADRVQTQYF. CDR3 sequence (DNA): TGTGCCAGCAGCTTGGCGGACAGGGTACAGACCCAGTACTTC.

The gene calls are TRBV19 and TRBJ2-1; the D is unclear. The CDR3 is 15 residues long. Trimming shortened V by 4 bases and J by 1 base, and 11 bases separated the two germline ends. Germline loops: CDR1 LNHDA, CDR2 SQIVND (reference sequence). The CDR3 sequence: CASSRPWVSYNEQFF. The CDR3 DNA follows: TGTGCCAGTAGTAGGCCTTGGGTTTCCTACAATGAGCAGTTCTTC.

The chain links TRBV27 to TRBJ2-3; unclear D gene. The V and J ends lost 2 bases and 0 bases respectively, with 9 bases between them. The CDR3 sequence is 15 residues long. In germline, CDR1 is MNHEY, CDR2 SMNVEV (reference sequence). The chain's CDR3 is CASSLGHRSTDTQYF. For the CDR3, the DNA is TGTGCCAGCAGTTTAGGCCACCGTAGCACAGATACGCAGTATTTT.

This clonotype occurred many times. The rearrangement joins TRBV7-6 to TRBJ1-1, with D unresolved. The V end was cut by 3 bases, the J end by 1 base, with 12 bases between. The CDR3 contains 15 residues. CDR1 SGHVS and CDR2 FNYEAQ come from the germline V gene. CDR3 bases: TGTGCCAGCAGCTTGGGAGGTGAGCCGAACACTGAAGCTTTCTTT. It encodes CASSLGGEPNTEAFF.